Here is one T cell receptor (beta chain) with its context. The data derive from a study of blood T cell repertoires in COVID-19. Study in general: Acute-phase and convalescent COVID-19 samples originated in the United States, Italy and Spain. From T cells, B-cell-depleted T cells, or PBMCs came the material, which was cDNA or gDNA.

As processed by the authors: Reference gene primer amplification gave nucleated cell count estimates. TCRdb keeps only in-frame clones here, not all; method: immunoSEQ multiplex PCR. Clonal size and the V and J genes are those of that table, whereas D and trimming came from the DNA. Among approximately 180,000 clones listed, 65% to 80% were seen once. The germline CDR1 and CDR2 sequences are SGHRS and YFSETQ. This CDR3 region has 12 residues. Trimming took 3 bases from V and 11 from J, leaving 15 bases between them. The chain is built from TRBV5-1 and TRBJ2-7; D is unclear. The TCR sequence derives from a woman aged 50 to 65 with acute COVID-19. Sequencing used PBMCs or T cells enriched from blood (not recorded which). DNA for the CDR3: TGCGCCAGCAGCTCCCCGGTAGTCCAAGAGTACGTC. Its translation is CASSSPVVQEYV.